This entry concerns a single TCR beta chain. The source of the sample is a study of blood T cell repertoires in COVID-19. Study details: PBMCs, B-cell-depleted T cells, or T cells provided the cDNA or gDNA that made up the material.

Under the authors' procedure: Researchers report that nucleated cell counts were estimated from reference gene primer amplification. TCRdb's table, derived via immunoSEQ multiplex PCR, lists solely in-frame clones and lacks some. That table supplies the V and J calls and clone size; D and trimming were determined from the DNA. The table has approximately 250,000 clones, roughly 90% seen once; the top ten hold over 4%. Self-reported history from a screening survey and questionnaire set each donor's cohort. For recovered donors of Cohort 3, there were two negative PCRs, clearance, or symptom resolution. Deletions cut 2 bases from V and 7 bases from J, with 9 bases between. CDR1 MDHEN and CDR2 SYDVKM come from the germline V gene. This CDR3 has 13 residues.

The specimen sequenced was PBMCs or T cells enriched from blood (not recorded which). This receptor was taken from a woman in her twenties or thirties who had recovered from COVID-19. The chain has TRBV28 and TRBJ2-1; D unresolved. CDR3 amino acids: CASSLGQVNEQFF. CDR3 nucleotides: TGTGCCAGCAGTTTAGGGCAGGTGAATGAGCAGTTCTTC.